This note documents a single TCR beta chain sequence. The data originate from a study of blood T cells in healthy people across ages. A sample-barcoded 5' primer and a J-beta primer mix were used in a second PCR of about 7 to 12 cycles. TCRdb recomputed calls from the 5' RACE reads with MiXCR, one row per CDR3 protein. The table has 600,000 or so distinct CDR3 sequences, roughly 30% seen once; the top ten hold approximately 14%. The CDR3 consists of 14 residues. Germline assignment: CDR1 SNHLY and CDR2 FYNNEI. Trimming took 2 bases from V and 8 from J, leaving 15 bases between them. The specimen sequenced was blood. The sequence derives from an elderly woman in good health. This rearrangement joins TRBV2 to TRBJ1-1; possibly TRBD1 for D (6 bases). CDR3 residues: CASSEQGRVREAFF. Written as DNA, the CDR3 is TGTGCCAGCAGTGAACAGGGGCGGGTTCGGGAAGCTTTCTTT.